This passage covers 3 T cell receptor beta chains from one sample sequenced in a study of cytomegalovirus exposure and HLA in healthy donors. 60 Vbeta and 13 Jbeta primers were used in PCR. This table comes from immunoSEQ multiplex PCR, and its TCRdb copy is limited to in-frame clones, with some not included. The sample holds about 92,000 clones, 84% seen once. The sample taken for sequencing was PBMCs. The receptors were sampled from a young woman in good health and CMV-seropositive.

The V call is TRBV4-1, the J call TRBJ2-2; possible D gene TRBD1, 6 bases. The CDR3 loop spans 15 amino acids. Germline V gene data show CDR1 as MGHRA and CDR2 as YSYEKL. V lost 4 bases and J 7 bases, leaving 16 bases between the germline ends. CDR3 in DNA: TGCGCCAGCAGCCTCACCACAGGGATTGGCGGGGAGCTGTTTTTT. Translated, it gives CASSLTTGIGGELFF.

This clone was seen only once. This chain connects TRBV21-1 to TRBJ2-7; the D call in the table, TRBD1, was not verified against the DNA. TRBV21-1 is noted as a pseudogene. The CDR3 contains 13 residues. This CDR3 reads CASALTSIGEQYF. The CDR3 DNA sequence: TGTGCCAGCGCCTTGACAAGCATCGGAGAGCAGTACTTC.

This clone was seen a handful of times. The chain recombines TRBV5-6 with TRBJ2-1; TRBD2 aligns across 11 bases. Unmatched junction bases numbered 10, after V lost 8 bases and J lost 0 bases. There are 17 residues in the CDR3. Germline CDR1 and CDR2: SGHDT and YYEEEE. The CDR3 loop reads CASTSGRTGSSYNEQFF. CDR3 DNA sequence: TGTGCCAGTACTAGCGGGAGAACGGGGAGCTCCTACAATGAGCAGTTCTTC.